This T cell receptor (beta chain) comes out of a study of blood T cells in healthy people across ages. This clonotype occurred a few times. Its antigen is unidentified. General study points: Older age coincided with a roughly linear decline in TCR beta diversity per million T cells.

There are 15 residues in the CDR3. V lost 6 bases and J lost 1, with 15 bases in between. CDR1 LGHNT and CDR2 FRNRAP come from the germline V gene. A second PCR, run for 7 to 11 cycles, used a sample-barcoded 5' primer plus a J-beta primer mix. TCRdb ran MiXCR on the 5' RACE reads and lists one entry per CDR3 protein. Here the sample spans about 1,600,000 distinct CDR3 sequences, approximately 42% being singletons. Total RNA amounts of at least 5 micrograms were extracted per sample. The receptor was isolated from a woman aged 18-29 years in good health. The sample taken for sequencing was blood. J is TRBJ1-1 and V is TRBV12-5; D is undetermined. CDR3 sequence reads: CASGRDRVKNTEAFF. For the CDR3, the DNA is TGTGCTAGTGGGCGTGACCGGGTTAAGAACACTGAAGCTTTCTTT. The full variable domain, in which reference TRBV12-5 and TRBJ1-1 provide the parts outside the CDR3, is DARVTQTPRHKVTEMGQEVTMRCQPILGHNTVFWYRQTMMQGLELLAYFRNRAPLDDSGMPKDRFSAEMPDATLATLKIQPSEPRDSAVYFCASGRDRVKNTEAFFGQGTRLTVV.